The clone carrying this T cell receptor beta chain showed up many times. Its antigen is unidentified. Having ophthalmopathy, the donors showed moderate-to-severe activity, CAS ≥3 and NOSPECS ≥4, with disease lasting under 3 months. The TCR beta CDR3 regions underwent amplification from RNA transcripts. After a first-round RT-PCR with HTBI primers, a second-round multiplex PCR was run. TCRdb redid the calling of the multiplex PCR reads with MiXCR, one entry per CDR3 protein. The table records around 470,000 distinct CDR3 sequences, approximately 15% of them present only once. V was trimmed by 7 bases and J by 10 bases, leaving 7 bases between them. The CDR3 loop spans 8 amino acids. Germline V CDR1 and CDR2: SQVTM, ANQGSEA. The sample belongs to a study of Graves' ophthalmopathy and Graves' hyperthyroidism. Study-wide background: Before any treatment, peripheral blood was taken at the initial diagnosis. Overall study findings and caveats: Ophthalmopathy progression prediction by the model yielded a sensitivity of about 71% and a specificity of roughly 72%.

This chain links TRBV29-1 with TRBJ1-2, with D unresolved. Input material: blood. The TCR was taken from a woman in her twenties or thirties with Graves' ophthalmopathy. CDR3 loop: CSAKDYTF. The CDR3 region has the DNA TGCAGCGCGAAGGACTACACCTTC.